These T cell receptor beta chains were read from a single sample in a study of monozygotic twins with inflammatory bowel disease. Following a re-call of the 5' RACE reads, TCRdb has one entry per CDR3 protein and lacks DNA. The sample has more than 300,000 distinct CDR3 sequences, and its top ten clones hold 2% to 3%. Sequenced: blood. The receptors were gathered from a human donor with ulcerative colitis or Crohn's disease, or a healthy co-twin of an affected twin (not recorded which). CDR3s include the opening cysteine and the closing phenylalanine or tryptophan. The order of the fields is J gene, V gene, CDR3 protein.

>TRBJ1-6|TRBV6-2/TRBV6-3
CASSYRTGRDSPLHF
>TRBJ2-3|TRBV3-1
CASSQLLQGARDTQYF
>TRBJ2-7|TRBV3-1
CASSQEDSVEQYF
>TRBJ2-1|TRBV12-3/TRBV12-4
CASSRAGLGSYNEQFF
>TRBJ2-1|TRBV7-3
CASSLGTGNEQFF
>TRBJ2-7|TRBV29-1
CSVEGRAGGNYEQYF
>TRBJ2-5|TRBV20-1
CSATPIAGGQETQYF
>TRBJ1-2|TRBV7-2
CASSYTDVYTF
>TRBJ2-7|TRBV7-3
CASSFTGGRVYEQYF
>TRBJ2-1|TRBV14
CASSQGHRTGNEQFF
>TRBJ2-7|TRBV27
CASSLSWFHEQYF
>TRBJ2-5|TRBV20-1
CSARDLQGQLSFPSQYF
>TRBJ2-5|TRBV5-1
CASSTGTGSHQETQYF
>TRBJ1-2|TRBV29-1
CSVEDPGPGYTF
>TRBJ1-2|TRBV5-1
CASSLESIGGADGYTF
>TRBJ2-1|TRBV20-1
CSAREGRNNYNEQFF
>TRBJ2-1|TRBV4-1
CASSPRLGSYNEQFF
>TRBJ2-5|TRBV7-2
CASNDGGGREETQYF
>TRBJ2-7|TRBV29-1
CSVEDEKNSYEQYF
>TRBJ2-7|TRBV12-3/TRBV12-4
CASSRAGGGLSHEQYF
>TRBJ2-7|TRBV7-8
CASSLVGLSFSSYEQYF
>TRBJ2-6|TRBV27
CATGSGANVLTF
>TRBJ2-1|TRBV24-1
CATRNTDRGLGDEQFF
>TRBJ2-1|TRBV20-1
CSATTSGDNNEQFF
>TRBJ1-2|TRBV12-3/TRBV12-4
CASSPTGSPSYGYTF
>TRBJ2-3|TRBV20-1
CSANMAPGQRDTQYF
>TRBJ1-1|TRBV18
CASSQARENTEAFF
>TRBJ2-5|TRBV6-6
CASSYRRETQYF
>TRBJ2-3|TRBV7-9
CASSRGLSTDTQYF
>TRBJ2-3|TRBV5-1
CASSLFGDRITDTQYF
>TRBJ2-2|TRBV5-1
CASEKTDLNTGELFF
>TRBJ2-2|TRBV4-1
CASSLGGLAGANTGELFF
>TRBJ2-7|TRBV5-1
CASSLTAVSSYEQYF
>TRBJ1-2|TRBV5-4
CASSLDSRIYTF
>TRBJ1-1|TRBV12-3/TRBV12-4
CASSPPPLGTEAFF
>TRBJ2-3|TRBV7-2
CASSLAEGALTDTQYF
>TRBJ2-5|TRBV29-1
CSVEDPGQGLETQYF
>TRBJ1-5|TRBV12-3/TRBV12-4
CASSLVPDRGDQPQHF
>TRBJ2-7|TRBV19
CASSNSLRQEDYEQYF
>TRBJ1-1|TRBV4-3
CASSLEGWNTEAFF
>TRBJ1-3|TRBV7-9
CASSPAVSGNTIYF
>TRBJ2-3|TRBV18
CASSNSDFTDTQYF
>TRBJ2-7|TRBV7-2
CASSLVLLSYEQYF
>TRBJ2-5|TRBV25-1
CASRGVRETQYF
>TRBJ2-7|TRBV6-2/TRBV6-3
CASSWTGFYEQYF
>TRBJ1-1|TRBV12-3/TRBV12-4
CASSPDRVNTEAFF
>TRBJ1-1|TRBV4-3
CASSQDPQILRAGGTEAFF
>TRBJ2-5|TRBV7-9
CASSLDSPSGTQYF
>TRBJ2-1|TRBV6-6
CASSYTAREHEQFF
>TRBJ2-5|TRBV19
CASSIDPGQTETQYF
>TRBJ2-2|TRBV5-5
CASSLSSGGAVAGELCF
>TRBJ2-3|TRBV5-1
CASSFSPGTGDTQYF